This paragraph covers one TCR beta chain sequence. The data originate from a study of blood T cell repertoires in COVID-19. In the study's own analysis: Nucleated cell counts were estimated from reference gene primer amplification. The repertoire was sequenced with immunoSEQ multiplex PCR; TCRdb's copy has only in-frame clones and lacks some. From that table come the V and J calls and clone size; the DNA was used to work out D and trimming. Of about 160,000 clones listed, roughly nine tenths were seen once; the top ten hold roughly 19%. The CDR3 totals 13 residues. Germline CDR1 SGHVS, CDR2 FNYEAQ. Losses at the gene ends were 5 bases for V and 8 bases for J; bases not matched to a gene: 7.

Sequenced input: peripheral blood. This rearrangement joins TRBV7-6 to TRBJ1-1, with TRBD1 identical over 8 bases. This clonotype originated in a man between 60 and 75 years old with active or convalescent COVID-19. CDR3 in amino acids: CASSPGGDREAFF. In nucleotides, the CDR3 is TGTGCCAGCAGCCCTGGGGGGGACAGGGAAGCTTTCTTT.